This T cell receptor (beta chain) is drawn from a study of technical replicates of blood from a few donors. CDR3 size: 14 residues. V lost 0 bases and J 1 base, leaving 6 bases between the germline ends. Per germline, CDR1 MGHRA and CDR2 YSYEKL. Generated by immunoSEQ multiplex PCR, the TCRdb table keeps only in-frame clones and is missing some. Among tens of thousands of clones, 95% to 96% were seen once, and the ten largest hold 0.37%. Sample: T cells isolated from PBMCs. The rearrangement joins TRBV4-1 to TRBJ1-1; no clear D gene. This TCR came from a human donor in good health. CDR3 region: CASSQDEGNTEAFF. For the CDR3, the DNA is TGCGCCAGCAGCCAAGACGAGGGGAACACTGAAGCTTTCTTT.